This T cell receptor beta chain was observed in a study of CD8+CD57+ T cells in acquired aplastic anemia. Study summary: The sorted CD4+ and CD8+ cells yielded an average approximately 3 ug of DNA.

Study observations and caveats: Patients shared approximately 30 CD8+ CDR3 sequences with controls.

Profiles of TCR beta VDJ and CDR3 were generated from a genomic DNA template. Each CDR3 protein is one row after TCRdb ran MiXCR on the reads. This sample carries about 160,000 distinct CDR3 sequences, 71% of them seen once, and the ten largest clones take 35% to 60%. About this clonotype itself: What it binds is unknown.

The patients chosen for sequencing had shown expansion of CD8+CD57+ cells (detected by flow cytometry). This sequence was found in a human donor with aplastic anemia. The sequencing input was sorted CD4+, CD8+, or CD8+CD57+ T cells (not recorded which) from PBMCs.

This CDR3 is CASSHTPPPFF. As DNA, the CDR3 is TGTGCCAGCAGCCATACTCCACCTCCCTTCTTT. The chain combines TRBV7-9 with TRBJ1-1; no reliable D call. This CDR3 has 11 amino acids. V was cut by 5 bases and J by 14 bases, with 15 bases left in between. CDR1 SEHNR and CDR2 FQNEAQ come from the germline V gene (reference sequence).